This entry lists 27 T cell receptor beta chains sequenced from one sample in a study of blood T cell repertoires in COVID-19. Clones were read by immunoSEQ multiplex PCR, and TCRdb kept only the in-frame ones, dropping some. Of a few hundred thousand clones listed, about 88% are singletons. What was sequenced was PBMCs or T cells enriched from blood (not recorded which). These receptors originate from a woman in her twenties or thirties who had been exposed to COVID-19.

V and J are TRBV19 and TRBJ1-1; possibly TRBD1 for D (6 bases). Between the trimmed V and J ends, which lost 5 bases and 5 bases, there was a span of 12 bases. The CDR3 extends over 13 amino acids. Looked up from germline, CDR1 is LNHDA and CDR2 is SQIVND (reference sequence). CDR3 residues: CASSLGAATEAFF. CDR3 nucleotides: TGTGCCAGTAGTTTGGGGGCAGCGACTGAAGCTTTCTTT.

The chain is built from TRBV10-3 and TRBJ2-7, with 16 bases matching TRBD2. V lost 4 bases to trimming and J lost 1 base; unmatched junction nucleotides: 1. CDR1 ENHRY and CDR2 SYGVKD come from the germline V gene. The CDR3 contains 16 residues. The CDR3 DNA reads TGTGCCATCAGTGCGGGACTAGCGGGAGGGTCCTACGAGCAGTACTTC. It codes for CAISAGLAGGSYEQYF.

The V and J genes are TRBV3-1 (or the pseudogene TRBV3-2) and TRBJ2-1; 7 bases are a match to TRBD2. Germline CDR1 reads LGHDT; CDR2 reads YNNKEL (reference sequence). The V gene end was trimmed by 4 bases and the J gene end by 1 base; junction bases not matched to a gene: 4. This CDR3 is 15 amino acids long. The CDR3 nucleotides are TGTGCCAGCAGCCGTCCGGGAGGATCCTACAATGAGCAGTTCTTC. Its translation: CASSRPGGSYNEQFF.

The genes are TRBV7-8 and TRBJ2-2, with D possibly being TRBD2 (5 bases). The CDR3 has 13 amino acids. The V gene lost 4 bases and the J gene lost 4 bases, with 7 bases spanning the gap. CDR1 and CDR2 (germline): SGHVS, FQNEAQ. In DNA form, the CDR3 reads TGTGCCAGCAGCTCCGGACTCACCGGGGAGCTGTTTTTT. Translated: CASSSGLTGELFF.

The J gene is TRBJ2-7, the V gene TRBV6-5; 7 bases map to TRBD2. The germline gives CDR1 MNHEY, CDR2 SVGAGI. This CDR3 region has 14 residues. The V gene end was trimmed by 6 bases and the J gene end by 3 bases; junction bases not matched to a gene: 8. CDR3 loop: CASRGGIAGYEQYF. The CDR3 DNA sequence: TGTGCCAGCAGGGGGGGAATAGCGGGCTACGAGCAGTACTTC.

This rearrangement joins TRBV19 to TRBJ2-1; D might be TRBD1 (6 bases). V lost 5 bases and J lost 9, with 11 bases in between. Germline V gene lookup returns CDR1 LNHDA and CDR2 SQIVND (reference sequence). The CDR3 loop spans 12 amino acids. CDR3 DNA sequence: TGTGCCAGTAGTTTGACAGGTATTGAGCAGTTCTTC. Residues: CASSLTGIEQFF.

The rearrangement links TRBV2 to TRBJ2-5; D not resolved. Trimming took off 0 bases at V and 5 bases at J, with 4 bases between the two ends. This CDR3 is 12 amino acids long. Germline V gene lookup returns CDR1 SNHLY and CDR2 FYNNEI. CDR3 region: CASSEAQETQYF. The CDR3 DNA follows: TGTGCCAGCAGTGAAGCGCAGGAGACCCAGTACTTC.

The chain combines TRBV12-5 with TRBJ2-3; 7 bases align to TRBD2. CDR1 and CDR2 from the germline V gene are LGHNT and FRNRAP. Trimming removed 8 bases from V and 7 bases from J; junction bases left unmatched: 9. This CDR3 comprises 13 residues. The CDR3 DNA reads TGTGCTAGTTGGTTGGGGGGGACTTATACGCAGTATTTT. This sequence encodes CASWLGGTYTQYF.

In this sample, this clone turned up once. The chain joins TRBV27 to TRBJ1-5; 7 bases fit TRBD1. The CDR3 length is 14 residues. With V trimmed by 3 bases and J by 7 bases, 6 bases remained unmatched. Germline CDR1 reads MNHEY; CDR2 reads SMNVEV (reference sequence). This chain's CDR3 is CASSFLGDSQPQHF. CDR3 nucleotides: TGTGCCAGCAGTTTTCTTGGGGACAGCCAGCCCCAGCATTTT.

CDR3 in amino acids: CASSLAAGQGDGYTF. CDR3 sequence (DNA): TGTGCCAGCAGCTTAGCGGCGGGACAGGGGGATGGCTACACCTTC. The rearrangement joins TRBV7-9 to TRBJ1-2; the match to TRBD1 covers 11 bases. CDR3 length: 15 amino acids. Trimming took 0 bases from V and 6 from J; bases not matched to a gene: 3. Germline V gives CDR1 SEHNR, CDR2 FQNEAQ (reference sequence).

In DNA form, the CDR3 reads TGTGCCAGCAGCTTAATGCGACAGGCCGGTGAGCAGTTCTTC. It yields the protein CASSLMRQAGEQFF. The chain combines TRBV5-6 with TRBJ2-1; maybe TRBD1 (6 bases). Germline V gives CDR1 SGHDT, CDR2 YYEEEE. The CDR3 has 14 amino acids. Trimming took off 2 bases at V and 9 bases at J, with 15 bases between the two ends.

This clone occurred a few times. The rearrangement joins TRBV5-1 to TRBJ2-5, with a possible D match to TRBD2 (6 bases). Per germline, CDR1 SGHRS and CDR2 YFSETQ. With 0 bases removed from V and 0 bases from J, the gap between germline ends came to 9 bases. The CDR3 spans 15 residues. The CDR3 is CASSLGSGYQETQYF. CDR3 DNA: TGCGCCAGCAGCTTGGGTAGCGGTTACCAAGAGACCCAGTACTTC. Looking up the rest from reference TRBV5-1 and TRBJ2-5 gives the full variable domain: KAGVTQTPRYLIKTRGQQVTLSCSPISGHRSVSWYQQTPGQGLQFLFEYFSETQRNKGNFPGRFSGRQFSNSRSEMNVSTLELGDSALYLCASSLGSGYQETQYFGPGTRLLVL.

The chain has TRBV2 and TRBJ2-7; D perhaps matches TRBD1 (6 bases). There are 12 residues in the CDR3. Germline loops: CDR1 SNHLY, CDR2 FYNNEI. Deletions cut 7 bases from V and 9 bases from J, with 16 bases between. The CDR3 loop reads CASTTGPAGQYF. The CDR3 region has the DNA TGTGCCAGCACAACAGGGCCCGCGGGGCAGTACTTC.

The V gene is TRBV4-2, the J gene TRBJ2-7, with a tentative D call TRBD2 (5 bases). The CDR3 loop spans 15 amino acids. Trimming took off 0 bases at V and 0 bases at J, with 9 bases between the two ends. The germline gives CDR1 LGHNA, CDR2 YNFKEQ. The CDR3 loop is CASSQDNGDSYEQYF. The CDR3 DNA is TGTGCCAGCAGCCAAGATAACGGGGACTCCTACGAGCAGTACTTC.

The chain links TRBV7-6 to TRBJ2-3, with D perhaps matching TRBD1 (5 bases). The CDR3 length is 15 residues. Trimming shortened V by 1 base and J by 5 bases, and 13 bases separated the two germline ends. Germline lookup yields CDR1 SGHVS and CDR2 FNYEAQ. For the CDR3, the DNA is TGTGCCAGCAGCTTAGGTGGGCAGGGAAAAGATACGCAGTATTTT. Its protein product is CASSLGGQGKDTQYF.

The rearrangement links TRBV13 to TRBJ2-7; 12 nucleotides match TRBD2. This CDR3 has 16 residues. Germline trimming cut 5 bases from V and 4 bases from J; bases unmatched to any gene: 9. CDR1 is PRHDT and CDR2 is FYEKMQ in the germline V gene (reference sequence). In DNA form, the CDR3 reads TGTGCCAGCAGCCCCCGGACTAGCGGGACGATTTACGAGCAGTACTTC. Protein: CASSPRTSGTIYEQYF.

The chain employs TRBV28 and TRBJ1-2; 8 bases line up with TRBD1. The J segment lost 4 bases and the V segment lost 5 bases, leaving 6 bases of the junction unmatched. This CDR3 is 14 amino acids long. Germline lookup yields CDR1 MDHEN and CDR2 SYDVKM. For the CDR3, the DNA is TGTGCCAGCAGTCCGGACAGGGTCGTCTATGGCTACACCTTC. Encoded protein: CASSPDRVVYGYTF.

CDR3 sequence: CASSKRTNNQDTQYF. CDR3 coding DNA: TGTGCCAGCAGCAAGCGGACCAACAACCAGGATACGCAGTATTTT. The chain joins TRBV6-5 to TRBJ2-3; perhaps TRBD2 as D (5 bases). Per germline, CDR1 MNHEY and CDR2 SVGAGI. The CDR3 consists of 15 residues. Trimming took off 6 bases at V and 6 bases at J, with 19 bases between the two ends.

This chain joins TRBV10-2 and TRBJ2-7, with D perhaps matching TRBD2 (5 bases). The germline V and J ends were trimmed by 7 bases and 4 bases, with 11 bases remaining between them. The CDR3 is 12 amino acids. In germline, CDR1 is WSHSY, CDR2 SAAADI. The CDR3 sequence: CASTSTGYEQYF. The CDR3 coding sequence is TGCGCCAGCACATCAACGGGGTACGAGCAGTACTTC.

The V and J genes are TRBV28 and TRBJ2-3; D uncertain. Germline V gene sequence: CDR1 MDHEN, CDR2 SYDVKM. The CDR3 sequence is 14 residues long. V shed 3 bases and J shed 3 bases, with 10 bases lying between them. The chain's CDR3 is CASSFGQITDTQYF. The CDR3 DNA follows: TGTGCCAGCAGTTTTGGGCAGATAACAGATACGCAGTATTTT.

The table lists this clone with a count of one. The rearrangement joins TRBV19 to TRBJ2-1; the D gene is possibly TRBD2 (6 bases). Germline assignment: CDR1 LNHDA and CDR2 SQIVND (reference sequence). Trimming removed 3 bases from V and 4 bases from J, with 16 bases in between. The CDR3 runs to 16 residues. DNA of the CDR3: TGTGCCAGTAGTATCGTTGGGGCAGGGACTTACAATGAGCAGTTCTTC. Protein product: CASSIVGAGTYNEQFF.

The rearrangement joins TRBV9 to TRBJ1-1; 7 nucleotides line up with TRBD1. Germline V gives CDR1 SGDLS, CDR2 YYNGEE. The length of the CDR3 is 15 residues. Trimming removed 4 bases from V and 7 bases from J; junction bases left unmatched: 13. Here the CDR3 DNA reads TGTGCCAGCAGCCCAGGAGGGGGCAAGGGCTTTGAAGCTTTCTTT. It translates to CASSPGGGKGFEAFF.

CDR3 coding DNA: TGTGCCAGCAGCTTAAACGGGCCTAGCGTGGCCGGGGAGCTGTTTTTT. Translated: CASSLNGPSVAGELFF. This chain joins TRBV7-3 and TRBJ2-2; maybe TRBD2 (6 bases). The CDR3 runs to 16 residues. V was pared by 1 base and J by 6 bases, with 15 bases between. Germline V gene data show CDR1 as SGHTA and CDR2 as FQGTGA.

The chain employs TRBV27 and TRBJ1-1; 8 bases map to TRBD1. The CDR3 contains 17 residues. Germline CDR1 reads MNHEY; CDR2 reads SMNVEV (reference sequence). V was clipped by 8 bases and J by 2 bases; unmatched bases: 16. The CDR3 here is CASSSGQGALRNTEAFF. CDR3 sequence (DNA): TGTGCCAGCTCCTCTGGGCAGGGGGCGTTAAGAAACACTGAAGCTTTCTTT.

This chain uses TRBV3-1 (or the pseudogene TRBV3-2) with TRBJ1-1; TRBD1 might be the D (5 bases). V was cut by 1 base and J by 7 bases, with 13 bases left in between. Germline V gene data show CDR1 as LGHDT and CDR2 as YNNKEL (reference sequence). The CDR3 is 14 amino acids. The CDR3 nucleotides are TGTGCCAGCAGCCAAGGGGCGGGGCAGGGTGAAGCTTTCTTT. This encodes CASSQGAGQGEAFF.

This clone was seen once. Other nucleotide sequences in the sample specify the same CDR3. DNA for the CDR3: TGTGCCAGCAGCGCCCCCGGGACAGGGGGCTCTGGAAACACCATATATTTT. This sequence encodes CASSAPGTGGSGNTIYF. The chain joins TRBV9 to TRBJ1-3, with TRBD1 matching 11 bases. Looked up from germline, CDR1 is SGDLS and CDR2 is YYNGEE. V dropped 3 bases and J dropped 0; count of bases not matched to a gene: 5. The CDR3 has 17 amino acids.

The V gene is TRBV19, the J gene TRBJ2-5; possible D gene TRBD1, 6 bases. V lost 6 bases, J lost 4 bases, and 6 bases lay in between. The CDR3 extends over 11 amino acids. Germline-derived CDR1 and CDR2 are LNHDA and SQIVND (reference sequence). CDR3 DNA: TGTGCCAGTAGGACAGGAGAGACCCAGTACTTC. This sequence encodes CASRTGETQYF.